This T cell receptor beta chain was sequenced in a study of cytomegalovirus exposure and HLA in healthy donors. Trimming removed 5 bases from V and 1 base from J, with 17 bases in between. The CDR3 length is 17 residues. Germline V lookup: CDR1 MNHEY, CDR2 SMNVEV (reference sequence). The data were produced by immunoSEQ multiplex PCR, yet TCRdb's version contains in-frame clones alone and is incomplete. The sample has a few hundred thousand clones, 65% to 85% seen once; the top ten hold over 13%. The source is a woman in her twenties or thirties in good health and CMV-seropositive. The chain has TRBV27 and TRBJ2-2, with D possibly being TRBD2 (5 bases). The sequenced material came from PBMCs. The chain's CDR3 is CASSPPLASLNTGELFF. The CDR3 DNA reads TGTGCCAGCAGTCCCCCCTTAGCGTCTCTGAACACCGGGGAGCTGTTTTTT.